This T cell receptor beta chain was sequenced during a study of naive and memory T cell subsets. General study points: Especially in CD8 cells, naive repertoires contained a few larger clonotypes, possibly CD45RA-re-expressing memory cells.

CDR3 length equals 16 residues. Germline V gene data show CDR1 as MNHEY and CDR2 as SVGEGT. The junction had 9 bases not matched to a gene; V was cut back by 5 bases and J by 2 bases. Overnight CMV lysate stimulation of fresh PBMCs defined donor CMV status by CD4+ IFNgamma. Sequential positive selection took CD4 T cells first, then CD8 T cells. Both TRBC1 and TRBC2 were covered by a beta constant-region primer of two equimolar oligonucleotides. Four rounds of PCR amplified the ligated cDNA using nested alpha and beta constant-region primers plus SP2. TCRdb recomputed calls from the UMI-ligation and nested PCR reads with MiXCR, one row per CDR3 protein. The table shows approximately 140,000 distinct CDR3 sequences, with approximately 18% occurring only once. This clonotype was counted only a few times. Antigen specificity is unknown.

This receptor was taken from a human donor in good health. The sample was naive CD8+ T cells from blood. The rearrangement joins TRBV6-2 or TRBV6-3 to TRBJ2-1; 7 nucleotides line up with TRBD2. In DNA form, the CDR3 reads TGTGCCAGCAGTGGCTTGGCGGGAGCTCCCTACAATGAGCAGTTCTTC. Translated: CASSGLAGAPYNEQFF.